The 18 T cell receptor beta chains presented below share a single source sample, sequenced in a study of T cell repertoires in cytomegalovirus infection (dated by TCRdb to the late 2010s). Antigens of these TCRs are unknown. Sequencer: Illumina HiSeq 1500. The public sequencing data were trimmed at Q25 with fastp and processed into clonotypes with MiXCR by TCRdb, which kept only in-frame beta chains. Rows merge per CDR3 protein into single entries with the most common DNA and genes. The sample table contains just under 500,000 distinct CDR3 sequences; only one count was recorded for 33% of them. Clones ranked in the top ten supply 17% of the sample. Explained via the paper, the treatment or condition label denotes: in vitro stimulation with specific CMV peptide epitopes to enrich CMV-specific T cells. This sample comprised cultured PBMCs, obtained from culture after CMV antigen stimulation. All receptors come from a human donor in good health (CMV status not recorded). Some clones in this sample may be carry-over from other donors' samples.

The CDR3 region has the DNA TGTGCCAGCAGTACCGTGGAGCGGGGGATCACAGATACGCAGTATTTT. It translates to CASSTVERGITDTQYF. The genes are TRBV28 and TRBJ2-3, with TRBD2 matching 8 bases. CDR3 length equals 16 residues. CDR1 is MDHEN, CDR2 SYDVKM, per germline. V was pared by 5 bases and J by 2 bases, with 9 bases of the junction left unmatched.

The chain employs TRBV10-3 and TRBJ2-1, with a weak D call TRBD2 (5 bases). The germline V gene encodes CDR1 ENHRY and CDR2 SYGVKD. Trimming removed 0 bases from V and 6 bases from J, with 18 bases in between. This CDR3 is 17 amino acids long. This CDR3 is CAISESKGGSLRNEQFF. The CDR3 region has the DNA TGTGCCATCAGTGAGTCGAAAGGTGGGAGTCTTCGCAATGAGCAGTTCTTC.

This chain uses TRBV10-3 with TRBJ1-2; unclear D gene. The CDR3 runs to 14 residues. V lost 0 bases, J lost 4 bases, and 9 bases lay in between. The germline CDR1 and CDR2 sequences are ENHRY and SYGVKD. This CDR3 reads CAISESRAGYGYTF. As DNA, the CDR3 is TGTGCCATCAGTGAGTCGAGGGCGGGCTATGGCTACACCTTC.

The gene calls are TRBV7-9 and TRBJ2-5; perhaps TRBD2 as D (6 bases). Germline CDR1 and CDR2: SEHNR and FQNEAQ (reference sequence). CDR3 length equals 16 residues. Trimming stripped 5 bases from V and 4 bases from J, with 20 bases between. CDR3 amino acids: CASSVGGATEVETQYF. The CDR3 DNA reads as TGTGCCAGCAGCGTCGGAGGGGCCACAGAGGTAGAGACCCAGTACTTC.

CDR3: CASSLTGPLGHNEQFF. Written as DNA, the CDR3 is TGTGCCAGCAGTCTTACAGGGCCTCTTGGGCACAATGAGCAGTTCTTC. This sequence joins TRBV12-3 or TRBV12-4 and TRBJ2-1; possible D gene TRBD1, 6 bases. This CDR3 spans 16 amino acids. Trimming removed 5 bases at V and 5 bases at J, with 19 bases between.

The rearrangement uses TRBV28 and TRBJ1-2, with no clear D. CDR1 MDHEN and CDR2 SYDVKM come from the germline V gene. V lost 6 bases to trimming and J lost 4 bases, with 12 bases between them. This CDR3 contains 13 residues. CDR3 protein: CASRGQSIYGYTF. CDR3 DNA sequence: TGTGCCAGCAGGGGCCAGTCAATCTATGGCTACACCTTC.

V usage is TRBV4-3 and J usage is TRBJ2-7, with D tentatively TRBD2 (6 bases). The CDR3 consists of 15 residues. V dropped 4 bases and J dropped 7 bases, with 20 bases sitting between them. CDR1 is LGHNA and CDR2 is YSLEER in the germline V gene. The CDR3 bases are TGCGCCAGCAGCCCCACCACCGGGACGGGGAGGGAGCAGTACTTC. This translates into CASSPTTGTGREQYF.

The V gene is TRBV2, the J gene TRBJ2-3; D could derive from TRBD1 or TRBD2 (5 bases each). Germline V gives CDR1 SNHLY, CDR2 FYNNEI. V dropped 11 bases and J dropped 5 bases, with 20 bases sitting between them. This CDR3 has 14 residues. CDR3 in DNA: TGTGCCGAGATCAGCCGGGGACCTTTAGATACGCAGTATTTT. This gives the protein CAEISRGPLDTQYF.

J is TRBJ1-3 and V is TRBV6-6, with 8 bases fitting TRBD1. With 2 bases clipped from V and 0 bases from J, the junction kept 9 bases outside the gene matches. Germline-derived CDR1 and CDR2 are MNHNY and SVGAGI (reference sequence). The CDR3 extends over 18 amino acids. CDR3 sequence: CASSYRSWDRSSGNTIYF. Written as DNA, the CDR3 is TGTGCCAGCAGTTACCGTTCCTGGGACAGGAGCTCTGGAAACACCATATATTTT.

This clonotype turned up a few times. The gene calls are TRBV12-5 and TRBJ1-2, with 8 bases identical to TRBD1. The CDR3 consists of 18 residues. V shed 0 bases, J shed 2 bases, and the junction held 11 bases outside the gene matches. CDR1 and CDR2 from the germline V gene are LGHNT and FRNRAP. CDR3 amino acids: CASGLVQGTGVLNYGYTF. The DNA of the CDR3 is TGTGCTAGTGGTTTGGTACAGGGGACAGGCGTCCTGAACTATGGCTACACCTTC. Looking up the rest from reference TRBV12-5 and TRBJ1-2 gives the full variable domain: DARVTQTPRHKVTEMGQEVTMRCQPILGHNTVFWYRQTMMQGLELLAYFRNRAPLDDSGMPKDRFSAEMPDATLATLKIQPSEPRDSAVYFCASGLVQGTGVLNYGYTFGSGTRLTVV.

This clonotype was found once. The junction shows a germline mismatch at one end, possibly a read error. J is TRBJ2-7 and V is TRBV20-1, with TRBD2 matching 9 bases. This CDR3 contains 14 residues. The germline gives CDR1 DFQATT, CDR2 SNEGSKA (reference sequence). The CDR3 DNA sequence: TGCAGTGCCCCGACTAGCGGTAATCCCTACGAGCTGTACTTC. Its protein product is CSAPTSGNPYELYF.

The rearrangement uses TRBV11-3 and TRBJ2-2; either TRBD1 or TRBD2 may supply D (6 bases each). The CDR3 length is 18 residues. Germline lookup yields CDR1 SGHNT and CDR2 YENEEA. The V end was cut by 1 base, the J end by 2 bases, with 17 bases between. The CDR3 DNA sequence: TGTGCCAGCAGCTTAGTGGTGGGGGGCTTCTACAACACCGGGGAGCTGTTTTTT. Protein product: CASSLVVGGFYNTGELFF.

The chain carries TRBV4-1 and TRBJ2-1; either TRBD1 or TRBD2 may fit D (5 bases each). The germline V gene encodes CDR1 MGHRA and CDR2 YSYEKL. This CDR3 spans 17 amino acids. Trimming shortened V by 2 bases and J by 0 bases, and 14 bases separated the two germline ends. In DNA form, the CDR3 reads TGCGCCAGCAGCCAAATACGTGGGACCGGCTCCTACAATGAGCAGTTCTTC. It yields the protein CASSQIRGTGSYNEQFF.

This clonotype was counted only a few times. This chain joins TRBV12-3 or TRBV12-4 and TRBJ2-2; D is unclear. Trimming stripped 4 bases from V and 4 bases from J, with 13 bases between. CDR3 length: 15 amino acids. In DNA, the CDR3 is TGTGCCAGCAGTTATGGGCGTTTGGGCACCGGGGAGCTGTTTTTT. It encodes CASSYGRLGTGELFF.

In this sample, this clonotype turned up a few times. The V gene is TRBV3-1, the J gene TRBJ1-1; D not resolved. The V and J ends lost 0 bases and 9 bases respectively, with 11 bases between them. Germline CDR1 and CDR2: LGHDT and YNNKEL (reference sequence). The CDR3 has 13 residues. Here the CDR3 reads CASSQDRGRQAFF. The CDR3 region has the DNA TGTGCCAGCAGCCAAGACCGAGGGCGCCAAGCTTTCTTT.

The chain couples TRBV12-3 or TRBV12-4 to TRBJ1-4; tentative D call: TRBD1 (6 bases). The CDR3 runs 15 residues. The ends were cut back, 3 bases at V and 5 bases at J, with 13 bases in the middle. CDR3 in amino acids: CASSLEIQGNEKLFF. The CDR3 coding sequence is TGTGCCAGCAGTTTGGAAATACAGGGAAATGAAAAACTGTTTTTT.

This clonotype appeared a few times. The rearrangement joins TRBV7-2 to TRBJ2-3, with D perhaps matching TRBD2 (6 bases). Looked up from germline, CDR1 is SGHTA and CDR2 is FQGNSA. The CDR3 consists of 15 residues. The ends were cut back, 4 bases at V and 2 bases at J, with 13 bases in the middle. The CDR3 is CASSSSGPTTDTQYF. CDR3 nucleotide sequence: TGTGCCAGCAGCTCGAGCGGGCCAACCACAGATACGCAGTATTTT.

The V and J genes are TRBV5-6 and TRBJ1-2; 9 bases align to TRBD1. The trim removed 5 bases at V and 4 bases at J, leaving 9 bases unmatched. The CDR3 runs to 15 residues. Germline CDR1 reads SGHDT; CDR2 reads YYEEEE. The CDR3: CASRPRQGGGYGYTF. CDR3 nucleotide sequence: TGTGCCAGCAGGCCTCGACAGGGGGGTGGCTATGGCTACACCTTC.